This T cell receptor beta chain was sequenced during a study of Tregs in tolerant kidney transplant recipients. TCRdb's table, derived via immunoSEQ multiplex PCR, lists solely in-frame clones and lacks some. The sample shows more than 70,000 clones, about 91% of them seen only once. The germline CDR1 and CDR2 sequences are SGHVS and FNYEAQ. V lost 5 bases and J lost 3, with 13 bases in between. The CDR3 has 14 residues. The nonmyeloablative bone marrow transplants came from related graft donors, with transient mixed chimerism. The rearrangement uses TRBV7-6 and TRBJ1-2, with D perhaps matching TRBD1 (5 bases). The receptor comes from a human patient who received a combined kidney and bone marrow transplant. Some T cells may trace back to the graft donor. The sample was CD4+ T cells from blood (PBMCs), taken 24 months after the transplant. CDR3 DNA sequence: TGTGCCAGCAGCCGGGCGACGGGGGACTATGGCTACACCTTC. This translates into CASSRATGDYGYTF.